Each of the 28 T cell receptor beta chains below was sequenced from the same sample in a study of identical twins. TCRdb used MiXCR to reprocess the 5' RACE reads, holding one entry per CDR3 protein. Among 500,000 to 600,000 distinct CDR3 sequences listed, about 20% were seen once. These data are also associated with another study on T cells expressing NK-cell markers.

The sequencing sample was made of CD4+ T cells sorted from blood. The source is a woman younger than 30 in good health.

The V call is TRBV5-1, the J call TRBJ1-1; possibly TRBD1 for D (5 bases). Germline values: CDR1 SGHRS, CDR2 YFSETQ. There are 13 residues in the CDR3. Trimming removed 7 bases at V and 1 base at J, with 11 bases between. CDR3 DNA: TGCGCCAGCTACGGAGGGACGAACACTGAAGCTTTCTTT. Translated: CASYGGTNTEAFF.

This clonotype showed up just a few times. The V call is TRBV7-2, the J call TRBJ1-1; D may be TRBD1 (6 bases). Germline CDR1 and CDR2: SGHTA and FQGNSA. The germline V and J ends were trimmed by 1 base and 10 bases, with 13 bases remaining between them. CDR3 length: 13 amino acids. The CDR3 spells CASSLGEGVGAFF. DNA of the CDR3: TGTGCCAGCAGCTTAGGAGAGGGGGTTGGAGCTTTCTTT. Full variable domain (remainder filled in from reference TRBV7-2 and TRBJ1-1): GAGVSQSPSNKVTEKGKDVELRCDPISGHTALYWYRQSLGQGLEFLIYFQGNSAPDKSGLPSDRFSAERTGGSVSTLTIQRTQQEDSAVYLCASSLGEGVGAFFGQGTRLTVV.

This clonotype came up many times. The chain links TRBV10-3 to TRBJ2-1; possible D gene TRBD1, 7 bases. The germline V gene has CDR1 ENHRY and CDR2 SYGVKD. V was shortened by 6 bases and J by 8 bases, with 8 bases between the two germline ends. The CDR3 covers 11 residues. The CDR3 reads CAISRGDEQFF. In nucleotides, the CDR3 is TGTGCCATCAGCAGGGGGGATGAGCAGTTCTTC.

The CDR3 DNA follows: TGTGCCAGCAGCCACGTGACCGGGGGCGTTGGAACTGAAGCTTTCTTT. Protein: CASSHVTGGVGTEAFF. The V and J genes are TRBV5-6 and TRBJ1-1; tentatively, D is TRBD1 (6 bases). Trimming removed 4 bases at V and 5 bases at J, with 21 bases between. The CDR3 runs to 16 residues. CDR1 SGHDT and CDR2 YYEEEE come from the germline V gene.

CDR3 coding DNA: TGTGCCAGCGAGGCCCAGGGCGCTTACGAGCAGTACTTC. Its protein is CASEAQGAYEQYF. The chain has TRBV10-3 and TRBJ2-7; TRBD1 might be the D (5 bases). Germline CDR1 is ENHRY and CDR2 is SYGVKD. Trimming removed 10 bases at V and 4 bases at J, with 17 bases between. This CDR3 has 13 amino acids.

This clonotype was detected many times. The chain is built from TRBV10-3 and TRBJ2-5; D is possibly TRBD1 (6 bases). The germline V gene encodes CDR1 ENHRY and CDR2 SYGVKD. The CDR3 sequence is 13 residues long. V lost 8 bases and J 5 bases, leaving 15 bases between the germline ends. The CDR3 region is CAIGVQGTETQYF. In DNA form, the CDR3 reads TGTGCCATCGGTGTTCAGGGGACGGAGACCCAGTACTTC.

CDR3 region: CASSQDRGGTYEQYF. In nucleotides, the CDR3 is TGTGCCAGCAGCCAAGATCGGGGCGGGACCTACGAGCAGTACTTC. The chain links TRBV4-2 to TRBJ2-7, with D possibly matching TRBD2 (6 bases). CDR1 and CDR2 (germline): LGHNA, YNFKEQ. The V end was cut by 0 bases, the J end by 2 bases, with 11 bases between. This CDR3 region has 15 residues.

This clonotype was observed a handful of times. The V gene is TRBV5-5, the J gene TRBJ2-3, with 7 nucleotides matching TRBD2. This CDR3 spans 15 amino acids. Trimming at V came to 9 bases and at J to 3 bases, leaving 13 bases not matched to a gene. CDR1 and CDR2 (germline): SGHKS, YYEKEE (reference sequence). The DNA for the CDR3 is TGTGCCAAAATGGAGGTGCGGGAGAGGACAGATACGCAGTATTTT. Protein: CAKMEVRERTDTQYF.

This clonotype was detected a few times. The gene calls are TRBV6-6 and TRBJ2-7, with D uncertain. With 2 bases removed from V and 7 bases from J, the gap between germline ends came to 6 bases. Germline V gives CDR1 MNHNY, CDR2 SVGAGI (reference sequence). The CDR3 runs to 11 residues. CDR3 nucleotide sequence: TGTGCCAGCAGTTACGGCGTAGAGCAGTACTTC. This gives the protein CASSYGVEQYF.

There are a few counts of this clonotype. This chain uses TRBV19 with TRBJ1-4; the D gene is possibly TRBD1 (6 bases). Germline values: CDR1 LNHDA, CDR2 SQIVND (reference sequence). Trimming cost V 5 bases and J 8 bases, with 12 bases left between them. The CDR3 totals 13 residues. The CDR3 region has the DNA TGTGCCAGTAGTCAGGACAGTTACGAAAAACTGTTTTTT. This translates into CASSQDSYEKLFF.

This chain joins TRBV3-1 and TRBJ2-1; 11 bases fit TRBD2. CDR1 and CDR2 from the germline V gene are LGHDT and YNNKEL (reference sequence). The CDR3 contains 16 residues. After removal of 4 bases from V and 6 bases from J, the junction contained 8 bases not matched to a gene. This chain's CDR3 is CASSPRTSGLRNEQFF. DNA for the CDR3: TGTGCCAGCAGCCCGAGGACTAGCGGGTTGCGCAATGAGCAGTTCTTC.

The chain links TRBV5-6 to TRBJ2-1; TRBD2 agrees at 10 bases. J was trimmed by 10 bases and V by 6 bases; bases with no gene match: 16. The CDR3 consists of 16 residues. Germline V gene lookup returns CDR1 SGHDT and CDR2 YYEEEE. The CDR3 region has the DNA TGTGCCAGCAATCGGCATCTGCTAGCGGGAGAACAGGAGCAGTTCTTC. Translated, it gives CASNRHLLAGEQEQFF.

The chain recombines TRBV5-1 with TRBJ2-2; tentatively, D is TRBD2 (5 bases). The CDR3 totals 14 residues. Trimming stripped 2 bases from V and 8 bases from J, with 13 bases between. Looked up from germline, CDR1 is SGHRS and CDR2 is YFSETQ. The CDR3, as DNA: TGCGCCAGCAGCTTCGGTAGCGTCGAGGGGGAGCTGTTTTTT. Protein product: CASSFGSVEGELFF.

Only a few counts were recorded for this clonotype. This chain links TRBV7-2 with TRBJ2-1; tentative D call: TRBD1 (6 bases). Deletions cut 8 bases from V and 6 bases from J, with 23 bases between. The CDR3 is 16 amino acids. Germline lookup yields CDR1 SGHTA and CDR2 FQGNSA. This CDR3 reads CASLLRSGDLFNEQFF. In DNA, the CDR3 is TGTGCCAGCTTGCTTAGGTCAGGGGACCTATTCAATGAGCAGTTCTTC.

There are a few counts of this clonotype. The CDR3 sequence: CSARGRGRENTEAFF. CDR3 nucleotides: TGCAGTGCTAGAGGTCGTGGGAGAGAGAACACTGAAGCTTTCTTT. This chain connects TRBV20-1 to TRBJ1-1; no reliable D call. V lost 1 base and J 1 base, leaving 13 bases between the germline ends. In germline, CDR1 is DFQATT, CDR2 SNEGSKA (reference sequence). This CDR3 comprises 15 residues.

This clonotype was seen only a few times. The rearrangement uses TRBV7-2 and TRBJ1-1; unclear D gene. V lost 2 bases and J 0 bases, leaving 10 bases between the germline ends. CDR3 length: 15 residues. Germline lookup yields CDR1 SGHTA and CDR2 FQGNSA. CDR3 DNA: TGTGCCAGCAGCTTACGGCGGATGGTGAACACTGAAGCTTTCTTT. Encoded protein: CASSLRRMVNTEAFF. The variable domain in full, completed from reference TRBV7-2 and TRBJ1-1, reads GAGVSQSPSNKVTEKGKDVELRCDPISGHTALYWYRQSLGQGLEFLIYFQGNSAPDKSGLPSDRFSAERTGGSVSTLTIQRTQQEDSAVYLCASSLRRMVNTEAFFGQGTRLTVV.

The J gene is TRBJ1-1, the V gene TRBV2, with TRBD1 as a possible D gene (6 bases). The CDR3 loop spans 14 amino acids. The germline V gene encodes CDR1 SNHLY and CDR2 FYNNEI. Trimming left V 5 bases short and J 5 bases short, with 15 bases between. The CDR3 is CASSPGGGGTEAFF. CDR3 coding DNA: TGTGCCAGCAGTCCTGGGGGCGGAGGGACTGAAGCTTTCTTT.

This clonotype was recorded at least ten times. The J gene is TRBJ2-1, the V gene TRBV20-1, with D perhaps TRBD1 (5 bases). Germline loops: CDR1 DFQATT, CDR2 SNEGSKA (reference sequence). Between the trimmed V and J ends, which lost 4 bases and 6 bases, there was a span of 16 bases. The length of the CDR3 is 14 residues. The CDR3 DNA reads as TGCAGTGCTAAAGCCTTAGGGGCAGGCAATGAGCAGTTCTTC. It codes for CSAKALGAGNEQFF.

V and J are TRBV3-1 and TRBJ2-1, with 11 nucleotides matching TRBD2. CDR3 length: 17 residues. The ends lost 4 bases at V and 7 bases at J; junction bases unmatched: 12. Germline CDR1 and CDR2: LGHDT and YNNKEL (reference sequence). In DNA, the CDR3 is TGTGCCAGCAGCCGTCCCCCCACTAGCGGGAGTGGTAATGAGCAGTTCTTC. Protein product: CASSRPPTSGSGNEQFF.

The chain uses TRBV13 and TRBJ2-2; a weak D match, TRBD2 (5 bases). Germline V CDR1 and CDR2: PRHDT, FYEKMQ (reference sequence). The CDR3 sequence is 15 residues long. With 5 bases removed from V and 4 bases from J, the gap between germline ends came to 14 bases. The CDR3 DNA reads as TGTGCCAGCAGCCTCGCCGGGGATCGCACCGGGGAGCTGTTTTTT. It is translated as CASSLAGDRTGELFF.

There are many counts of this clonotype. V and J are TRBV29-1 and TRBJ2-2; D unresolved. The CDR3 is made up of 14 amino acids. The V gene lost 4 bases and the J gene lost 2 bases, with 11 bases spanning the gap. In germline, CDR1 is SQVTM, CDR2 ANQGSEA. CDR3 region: CSVVGSLNTGELFF. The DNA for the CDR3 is TGCAGCGTTGTGGGATCCCTAAACACCGGGGAGCTGTTTTTT.

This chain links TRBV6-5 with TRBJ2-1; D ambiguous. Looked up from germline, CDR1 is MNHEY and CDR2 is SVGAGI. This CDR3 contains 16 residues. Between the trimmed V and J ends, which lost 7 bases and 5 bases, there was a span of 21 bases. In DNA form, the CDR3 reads TGTGCCAGCACCACTCGAGACCATTTAGGTAACAATGAGCAGTTCTTC. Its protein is CASTTRDHLGNNEQFF.

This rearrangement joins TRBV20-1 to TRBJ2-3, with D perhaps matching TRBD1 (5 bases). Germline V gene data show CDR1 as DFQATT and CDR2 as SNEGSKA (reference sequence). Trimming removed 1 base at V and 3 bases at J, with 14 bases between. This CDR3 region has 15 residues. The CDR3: CSARGPGSKTDTQYF. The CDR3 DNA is TGCAGTGCTAGAGGTCCAGGGTCCAAGACAGATACGCAGTATTTT.

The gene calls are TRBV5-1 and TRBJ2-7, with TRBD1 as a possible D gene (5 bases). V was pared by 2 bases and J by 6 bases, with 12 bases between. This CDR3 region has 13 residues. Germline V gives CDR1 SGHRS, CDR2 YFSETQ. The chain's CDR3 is CASSFYQGSEQYF. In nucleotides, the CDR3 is TGCGCCAGCAGCTTTTATCAGGGATCCGAGCAGTACTTC.

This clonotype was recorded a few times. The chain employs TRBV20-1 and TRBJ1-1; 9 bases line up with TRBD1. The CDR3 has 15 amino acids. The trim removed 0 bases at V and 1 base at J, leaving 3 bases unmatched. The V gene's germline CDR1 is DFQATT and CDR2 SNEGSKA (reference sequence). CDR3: CSARDGTGRNTEAFF. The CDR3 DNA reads TGCAGTGCTAGAGATGGGACAGGGAGGAACACTGAAGCTTTCTTT.

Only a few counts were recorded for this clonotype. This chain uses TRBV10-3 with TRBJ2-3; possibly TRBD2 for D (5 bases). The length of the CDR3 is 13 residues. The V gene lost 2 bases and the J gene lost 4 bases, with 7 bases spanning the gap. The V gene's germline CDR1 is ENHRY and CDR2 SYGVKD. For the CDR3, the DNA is TGTGCCATCAGTGAGACTAGATCAGATACGCAGTATTTT. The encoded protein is CAISETRSDTQYF.

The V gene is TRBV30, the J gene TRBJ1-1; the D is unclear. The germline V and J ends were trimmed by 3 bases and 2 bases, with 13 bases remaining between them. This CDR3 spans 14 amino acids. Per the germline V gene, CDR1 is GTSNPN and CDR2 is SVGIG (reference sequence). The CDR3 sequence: CAWSHAPGNTEAFF. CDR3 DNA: TGTGCCTGGAGCCATGCCCCCGGTAACACTGAAGCTTTCTTT.

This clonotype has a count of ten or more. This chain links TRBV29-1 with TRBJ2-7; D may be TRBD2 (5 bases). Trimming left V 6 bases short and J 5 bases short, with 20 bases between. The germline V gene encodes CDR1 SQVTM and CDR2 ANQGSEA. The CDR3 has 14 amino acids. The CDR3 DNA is TGCAGCGTGAGGGTCCCCTGGACGGTAGACGAGCAGTACTTC. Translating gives CSVRVPWTVDEQYF.